This T cell receptor (beta chain) was found in a study of T cell repertoires in cytomegalovirus infection. About the research overall: In public TCR beta signatures, there were indications of both CMV infection and matching HLA type.

The CDR3 runs to 12 residues. CDR1 is MDHEN, CDR2 SYDVKM, per germline. Trimming removed 7 bases from V and 11 bases from J; junction bases left unmatched: 8. General study findings and limits: People with CMV and the relevant HLA were identified by cumulative public TCR beta family frequency. It was HLA-C-restricted CMV-specific TCR beta clonotypes that dominated the response ex vivo.

In the case of this clonotype: Its matching antigen is unknown.

TCRdb reprocessed the reads with MiXCR, giving one entry per CDR3 protein. The profile shows 150,000 to 200,000 distinct CDR3 sequences, roughly 15% of them singletons. The sequenced material came from CD8+ T cells from PBMCs. The clonotype comes from a human donor in good health (CMV status not recorded). Some clones in this sample may be carry-over from other donors' samples. This chain joins TRBV28 and TRBJ2-3, with TRBD2 matching 8 bases. This CDR3 is CASNRGLALQYF. The CDR3 DNA sequence: TGTGCCAGCAATCGCGGACTAGCCCTGCAGTATTTT. The full variable domain, completed using reference TRBV28 and TRBJ2-3, is DVKVTQSSRYLVKRTGEKVFLECVQDMDHENMFWYRQDPGLGLRLIYFSYDVKMKEKGDIPEGYSVSREKKERFSLILESASTNQTSMYLCASNRGLALQYFGPGTRLTVL.